Listed below are T cell receptor beta chains from one sample, sequenced in a study of blood T cell repertoires in COVID-19. Clones were read by immunoSEQ multiplex PCR, and TCRdb kept only the in-frame ones, dropping some. The repertoire holds around 180,000 clones, with roughly 80% as singletons. The sequenced sample was peripheral blood. These receptors were collected from a man aged 60 to 75 with active or convalescent COVID-19. Each CDR3 is given with its conserved first and last residue. The D gene is left open where the match is weak. The size field is filled for only some rows; it gives once, few, many or a size class.

V gene: TRBV5-1
clone size: few
J gene: TRBJ2-1
D gene: TRBD1
CDR3 protein: CASSSDGTGSYNEQFF
CDR3 DNA: TGCGCCAGCAGCTCGGACGGGACAGGGTCCTACAATGAGCAGTTCTTC

V gene: TRBV14
clone size: -
J gene: TRBJ2-2
D gene: TRBD2
CDR3 protein: CASSPQAGGAGTGELFF
CDR3 DNA: TGTGCCAGCAGCCCTCAAGCGGGGGGCGCAGGCACCGGGGAGCTGTTTTTT

V gene: TRBV7-2
clone size: -
J gene: TRBJ2-2
D gene: TRBD2
CDR3 protein: CASRSRTSRLGTGELFF
CDR3 DNA: TGTGCCAGCAGATCGCGGACTAGCCGCCTTGGGACCGGGGAGCTGTTTTTT

V gene: TRBV5-1
clone size: -
J gene: TRBJ2-7
D gene: TRBD1
CDR3 protein: CASSLVQGAYEQYF
CDR3 DNA: TGCGCCAGCAGCTTGGTACAGGGGGCCTACGAGCAGTACTTC

V gene: TRBV5-6
clone size: -
J gene: TRBJ1-2
D gene: -
CDR3 protein: CASSPTLRSSDYGYTF
CDR3 DNA: TGTGCCAGCAGTCCAACTTTGAGATCGTCGGACTATGGCTACACCTTC

V gene: TRBV11-1
clone size: -
J gene: TRBJ2-1
D gene: TRBD1
CDR3 protein: CASSLVNRGLYNEQFF
CDR3 DNA: TGTGCCAGCAGCTTAGTGAACAGGGGGCTGTACAATGAGCAGTTCTTC

V gene: TRBV29-1
clone size: -
J gene: TRBJ1-1
D gene: -
CDR3 protein: CSVLTVNTEAFF
CDR3 DNA: TGCAGCGTTCTTACAGTGAACACTGAAGCTTTCTTT

V gene: TRBV6-5
clone size: many
J gene: TRBJ1-1
D gene: TRBD1
CDR3 protein: CASSYSTGGGAFF
CDR3 DNA: TGTGCCAGCAGTTACTCCACAGGGGGGGGAGCTTTCTTT

V gene: TRBV7-3
clone size: few
J gene: TRBJ2-1
D gene: TRBD2
CDR3 protein: CASSSSGTSGRNEQFF
CDR3 DNA: TGTGCCAGCAGCTCCTCCGGGACTAGCGGGAGGAATGAGCAGTTCTTC

V gene: TRBV30
clone size: -
J gene: TRBJ2-1
D gene: -
CDR3 protein: CAWSVRGGGEQFF
CDR3 DNA: TGTGCCTGGAGTGTACGGGGAGGGGGTGAGCAGTTCTTC

V gene: TRBV7-2
clone size: -
J gene: TRBJ1-6
D gene: -
CDR3 protein: CASSPGYNSPLHF
CDR3 DNA: TGTGCCAGCAGCCCAGGGTATAATTCACCCCTCCACTTT

V gene: TRBV11-1
clone size: -
J gene: TRBJ2-5
D gene: TRBD1
CDR3 protein: CASSLVTGAETQYF
CDR3 DNA: TGTGCCAGCAGCTTAGTTACAGGGGCCGAGACCCAGTACTTC

V gene: TRBV28
clone size: once
J gene: TRBJ1-1
D gene: TRBD1
CDR3 protein: CASRDRVTEAFF
CDR3 DNA: TGTGCCAGCAGAGACAGGGTTACTGAAGCTTTCTTT

V gene: TRBV10-3
clone size: -
J gene: TRBJ2-2
D gene: -
CDR3 protein: CAISVDERVDGELFF
CDR3 DNA: TGTGCCATCAGTGTAGATGAGAGGGTTGACGGGGAGCTGTTTTTT

V gene: TRBV28
clone size: -
J gene: TRBJ1-5
D gene: -
CDR3 protein: CASSLSGSNQPQHF
CDR3 DNA: TGTGCCAGCAGTTTATCAGGGAGCAATCAGCCCCAGCATTTT

V gene: TRBV7-9
clone size: -
J gene: TRBJ2-7
D gene: -
CDR3 protein: CASSFQGPPYEQYF
CDR3 DNA: TGTGCCAGCAGCTTTCAGGGGCCTCCCTACGAGCAGTACTTC

V gene: TRBV20-1
clone size: few
J gene: TRBJ2-5
D gene: -
CDR3 protein: CSAWRETQYF
CDR3 DNA: TGCAGTGCTTGGAGAGAGACCCAGTACTTC

V gene: TRBV5-4
clone size: -
J gene: TRBJ2-1
D gene: TRBD2
CDR3 protein: CASSARKGLAGEGEQFF
CDR3 DNA: TGTGCCAGCAGCGCCCGGAAAGGACTAGCGGGAGAGGGTGAGCAGTTCTTC

V gene: TRBV7-2
clone size: -
J gene: TRBJ1-1
D gene: -
CDR3 protein: CASRKRQVMNTEAFF
CDR3 DNA: TGTGCCAGCAGGAAGAGACAGGTAATGAACACTGAAGCTTTCTTT

V gene: TRBV7-2
clone size: -
J gene: TRBJ2-2
D gene: -
CDR3 protein: CASRRGTSEIGELFF
CDR3 DNA: TGTGCCAGCAGACGCGGGACCTCCGAGATCGGGGAGCTGTTTTTT

V gene: TRBV28
clone size: -
J gene: TRBJ2-3
D gene: -
CDR3 protein: CASRVTPPRDIERTDTQYF
CDR3 DNA: TGTGCCAGCAGAGTAACGCCCCCGCGTGACATCGAACGCACAGATACGCAGTATTTT

V gene: TRBV19
clone size: -
J gene: TRBJ1-5
D gene: TRBD1
CDR3 protein: CASSALGQGANQPQHF
CDR3 DNA: TGTGCCAGTAGTGCCCTGGGACAGGGGGCCAATCAGCCCCAGCATTTT

V gene: TRBV10-3
clone size: -
J gene: TRBJ1-2
D gene: -
CDR3 protein: CAISEFPANYGYTF
CDR3 DNA: TGTGCCATCAGTGAGTTCCCAGCGAACTATGGCTACACCTTC

V gene: TRBV6-5
clone size: -
J gene: TRBJ1-4
D gene: -
CDR3 protein: CASSYSTSPGHEKLFF
CDR3 DNA: TGTGCCAGCAGTTACTCCACATCACCGGGACACGAAAAACTGTTTTTT

V gene: TRBV11-2
clone size: few
J gene: TRBJ2-7
D gene: TRBD2
CDR3 protein: CASSSGQGRTSGRVYEQYF
CDR3 DNA: TGTGCCAGCAGCTCGGGACAGGGAAGGACTAGCGGGAGAGTCTACGAGCAGTACTTC

V gene: TRBV19
clone size: once
J gene: TRBJ2-1
D gene: TRBD1
CDR3 protein: CASSPRDREQFF
CDR3 DNA: TGTGCCAGTAGTCCCCGGGACAGGGAGCAGTTCTTC

V gene: TRBV28
clone size: -
J gene: TRBJ1-1
D gene: -
CDR3 protein: CASSLGVFRNTEAFF
CDR3 DNA: TGTGCCAGCAGTTTAGGAGTTTTCCGGAACACTGAAGCTTTCTTT

V gene: TRBV19
clone size: -
J gene: TRBJ1-3
D gene: -
CDR3 protein: CASRGPGHRNTIYF
CDR3 DNA: TGTGCCAGTAGGGGTCCGGGACACCGAAACACCATATATTTT

V gene: TRBV27
clone size: once
J gene: TRBJ2-7
D gene: -
CDR3 protein: CASSLGAGRASYEQYF
CDR3 DNA: TGTGCCAGCAGTTTAGGGGCGGGGCGGGCCTCCTACGAGCAGTACTTC

V gene: TRBV2
clone size: -
J gene: TRBJ2-1
D gene: -
CDR3 protein: CASSEESYNEQFF
CDR3 DNA: TGTGCCAGCAGTGAGGAGTCCTACAATGAGCAGTTCTTC

V gene: TRBV10-3
clone size: -
J gene: TRBJ2-2
D gene: TRBD1
CDR3 protein: CAIRTSGTGGSGELFF
CDR3 DNA: TGTGCCATCAGGACGAGTGGGACAGGGGGCTCCGGGGAGCTGTTTTTT

V gene: TRBV7-7
clone size: -
J gene: TRBJ1-1
D gene: TRBD1
CDR3 protein: CASSLARDRQNTEAFF
CDR3 DNA: TGTGCCAGCAGCTTAGCGAGGGACAGACAGAACACTGAAGCTTTCTTT

V gene: TRBV30
clone size: few
J gene: TRBJ1-6
D gene: -
CDR3 protein: CAWKQARSYNSPLHF
CDR3 DNA: TGTGCCTGGAAGCAGGCCCGCTCCTATAATTCACCCCTCCACTTT

V gene: TRBV5-8
clone size: few
J gene: TRBJ2-7
D gene: TRBD1
CDR3 protein: CASSDRDRGHEQYF
CDR3 DNA: TGTGCCAGCAGCGACCGGGACAGGGGCCACGAGCAGTACTTC

V gene: TRBV24-1
clone size: -
J gene: TRBJ2-1
D gene: -
CDR3 protein: CATNSADLYNEQFF
CDR3 DNA: TGTGCCACCAACTCAGCGGATCTCTACAATGAGCAGTTCTTC

V gene: TRBV5-4
clone size: -
J gene: TRBJ2-7
D gene: -
CDR3 protein: CASSFGGASLSYEQYF
CDR3 DNA: TGTGCCAGCAGCTTCGGTGGTGCTAGCTTGTCCTACGAGCAGTACTTC

V gene: TRBV6-5
clone size: -
J gene: TRBJ2-7
D gene: TRBD1
CDR3 protein: CASNGQGNKYEQYF
CDR3 DNA: TGTGCCAGCAATGGACAGGGGAATAAGTACGAGCAGTACTTC

V gene: TRBV18
clone size: few
J gene: TRBJ2-6
D gene: -
CDR3 protein: CASSPRRGPTGANVLTF
CDR3 DNA: TGTGCCAGCTCACCAAGACGCGGCCCCACTGGGGCCAACGTCCTGACTTTC

V gene: TRBV10-3
clone size: -
J gene: TRBJ2-1
D gene: TRBD2
CDR3 protein: CAISAVGGTSVNEQFF
CDR3 DNA: TGTGCCATTAGTGCCGTTGGGGGGACTAGCGTCAATGAGCAGTTCTTC